Presented here are 21 T cell receptor beta chains from one specimen sequenced in a study of response to subunit inactivated influenza vaccine. TCRdb re-analysed the RT-PCR reads in MiXCR, keeping a single row per CDR3 protein. Among hundreds of thousands of distinct CDR3 sequences, 12% to 15% were seen once, and the ten largest hold less than 9%. The sample here was PBMCs from blood, taken around 15 days before vaccination. The source of these receptors is a man in his forties or fifties who received an inactivated influenza vaccine.

This clonotype was seen at least ten times. CDR3 nucleotide sequence: TGCAGTGCTGCGGGACAGGCGGGGACTGAAGCTTTCTTT. Encoded protein: CSAAGQAGTEAFF. J is TRBJ1-1 and V is TRBV20-1, with 8 bases identical to TRBD1. The CDR3 totals 13 residues. Germline CDR1 DFQATT, CDR2 SNEGSKA (reference sequence). The junction had 7 bases not matched to a gene; V was cut back by 5 bases and J by 5 bases.

The table lists this clonotype with a few counts. This chain connects TRBV11-2 to TRBJ1-5; 9 bases fit TRBD1. V gave up 9 bases and J gave up 7 bases; unmatched junction bases: 10. This CDR3 comprises 14 residues. The germline gives CDR1 SGHAT, CDR2 FQNNGV. The CDR3 is CASARDRVYQPQHF. The CDR3 DNA reads TGTGCCAGTGCCAGGGACAGGGTTTACCAGCCCCAGCATTTT.

This clonotype was detected a few times. The chain has TRBV7-2 and TRBJ2-1; D is undetermined. Germline V gene data show CDR1 as SGHTA and CDR2 as FQGNSA. V was shortened by 5 bases and J by 2 bases, with 13 bases between the two germline ends. The CDR3 is 15 residues long. The CDR3 protein is CASSPESTTYNEQFF. CDR3 coding DNA: TGTGCCAGCAGCCCAGAGTCCACTACCTACAATGAGCAGTTCTTC.

Comments on this clonotype: The junction does not match germline at one end; this may be a read error. This chain connects TRBV18 to TRBJ2-5; 10 nucleotides line up with TRBD2. The CDR3 spans 15 residues. From germline, CDR1 is KGHSH and CDR2 LQKENI. In DNA form, the CDR3 reads TGTGCCAGCTCACACCCTCTAGCGGGGGTAGAGACTCAGTACTTC. This gives the protein CASSHPLAGVETQYF.

This clonotype has just a few counts. The V and J genes are TRBV28 and TRBJ2-7, with 9 positions matching TRBD1. This CDR3 has 16 amino acids. Trimming took 4 bases from V and 5 from J; bases not matched to a gene: 12. The germline V gene has CDR1 MDHEN and CDR2 SYDVKM. The CDR3 spells CASSSVPGQGVHEQYF. CDR3 DNA: TGTGCCAGCAGTTCAGTACCGGGACAGGGTGTCCACGAGCAGTACTTC.

The chain joins TRBV5-1 to TRBJ2-1, with TRBD2 identical over 7 bases. Germline-derived CDR1 and CDR2 are SGHRS and YFSETQ. The CDR3 sequence is 15 residues long. Unmatched junction bases numbered 6, after V lost 0 bases and J lost 6 bases. Written as DNA, the CDR3 is TGCGCCAGCAGCTTGGGCGGGGGAGTTCCCAATGAGCAGTTCTTC. Encoded protein: CASSLGGGVPNEQFF.

The DNA of the CDR3 is TGCAGTGCCTCCAGTGGGGATACGCAGTATTTT. The encoded protein is CSASSGDTQYF. V gene TRBV20-1 combines with J gene TRBJ2-3; D unresolved. Germline V gene data show CDR1 as DFQATT and CDR2 as SNEGSKA (reference sequence). V dropped 6 bases and J dropped 6 bases, with 10 bases sitting between them. This CDR3 contains 11 residues.

This clonotype appeared a few times. The chain couples TRBV27 to TRBJ1-6, with D possibly TRBD1 on 5 matching bases. Germline CDR1 and CDR2: MNHEY and SMNVEV (reference sequence). Trimming took off 5 bases at V and 15 bases at J, with 17 bases between the two ends. The CDR3 totals 13 residues. CDR3 sequence reads: CASSADPGLSLHF. The CDR3, as DNA: TGTGCCAGCAGTGCCGATCCGGGACTCAGCCTCCACTTT.

This clonotype has more than one count but fewer than ten. The V gene is TRBV7-9, the J gene TRBJ2-7; maybe TRBD1 (6 bases). Germline lookup yields CDR1 SEHNR and CDR2 FQNEAQ (reference sequence). Trimming stripped 5 bases from V and 8 bases from J, with 13 bases between. The CDR3 totals 12 residues. CDR3 nucleotide sequence: TGTGCCAGCAGCCCGGACAGTAGCAAGCAGTACTTC. It encodes CASSPDSSKQYF.

The gene calls are TRBV20-1 and TRBJ2-5, with D perhaps assigned TRBD1 or TRBD2 (5 bases each). The CDR3 length is 14 residues. Germline-derived CDR1 and CDR2 are DFQATT and SNEGSKA (reference sequence). The V end lost 0 bases, the J end lost 3 bases, and 11 bases lay between the germline ends. The CDR3 region is CSAREGWGKETQYF. CDR3 nucleotides: TGCAGTGCTAGAGAGGGCTGGGGGAAAGAGACCCAGTACTTC.

This clonotype occurred a few times. The chain combines TRBV30 with TRBJ1-6, with a tentative D call TRBD1 (5 bases). The ends were cut back, 3 bases at V and 7 bases at J, with 16 bases in the middle. The CDR3 covers 15 residues. CDR1 GTSNPN and CDR2 SVGIG come from the germline V gene (reference sequence). The CDR3 bases are TGTGCCTGGAGCCCTGGGGGAGTTAAAAATTCACCCCTCCACTTT. Its protein product is CAWSPGGVKNSPLHF.

Only a few counts were recorded for this clonotype. The chain couples TRBV28 to TRBJ2-3, with a weak D call TRBD1 (6 bases). V lost 6 bases and J 4 bases, leaving 20 bases between the germline ends. The CDR3 consists of 16 residues. Germline V gives CDR1 MDHEN, CDR2 SYDVKM. CDR3 DNA sequence: TGTGCCAGCAGGGACGAGGGGGATTTAGTCCCAGATACGCAGTATTTT. Translating gives CASRDEGDLVPDTQYF.

The genes are TRBV4-2 and TRBJ2-7, with 8 bases that match TRBD1. The CDR3 is 15 residues long. J lost 3 bases, V lost 3 bases, and 7 bases had no gene match. Looked up from germline, CDR1 is LGHNA and CDR2 is YNFKEQ. CDR3 sequence: CASSQARDRLYEQYF. The CDR3 bases are TGTGCCAGCAGCCAGGCTAGGGACAGGCTCTACGAGCAGTACTTC.

This clonotype was seen at least ten times. This CDR3 reads CSASSSGGEQETQYF. As DNA, the CDR3 is TGCAGTGCTAGCTCCAGCGGGGGGGAACAAGAGACCCAGTACTTC. The chain combines TRBV20-1 with TRBJ2-5; TRBD2 agrees at 10 bases. The CDR3 is 15 amino acids. V gave up 3 bases and J gave up 2 bases; unmatched junction bases: 6. CDR1 DFQATT and CDR2 SNEGSKA come from the germline V gene (reference sequence).

J is TRBJ2-3 and V is TRBV7-9, with a tentative D call TRBD2 (6 bases). This CDR3 comprises 16 residues. Between the trimmed V and J ends, which lost 0 bases and 0 bases, there was a span of 10 bases. Germline CDR1 and CDR2: SEHNR and FQNEAQ (reference sequence). DNA for the CDR3: TGTGCCAGCAGCTTAGCGGGGGGAGACAGCACAGATACGCAGTATTTT. Translated, it gives CASSLAGGDSTDTQYF.

The J gene is TRBJ1-5, the V gene TRBV10-3, with no clear D. The germline CDR1 and CDR2 sequences are ENHRY and SYGVKD. This CDR3 is built from 15 residues. Deletions cut 4 bases from V and 3 bases from J, with 13 bases between. DNA of the CDR3: TGTGCCATCAGTGGTCGAGGGAACGACAATCAGCCCCAGCATTTT. It yields the protein CAISGRGNDNQPQHF.

Ten or more counts support this clonotype. J is TRBJ2-1 and V is TRBV10-3; 8 bases match TRBD2. After removal of 10 bases from V and 3 bases from J, the junction contained 11 bases not matched to a gene. Germline CDR1 and CDR2: ENHRY and SYGVKD. The CDR3 is 15 amino acids. This CDR3 is CATTPGSGNYNEQFF. The CDR3 nucleotides are TGTGCCACCACCCCGGGTAGCGGGAACTACAATGAGCAGTTCTTC.

This clonotype occurred a few times. The chain is built from TRBV7-2 and TRBJ1-2; 7 nucleotides match TRBD1. CDR1 and CDR2 (germline): SGHTA, FQGNSA. The CDR3 totals 15 residues. J gave up 4 bases and V 1 base, and 6 bases lay outside the gene matches. The CDR3 DNA reads TGTGCCAGCAGCTTAGTTACAGGGGAGGGCTATGGCTACACCTTC. Translating it yields CASSLVTGEGYGYTF.

The chain uses TRBV6-5 and TRBJ2-7; 11 nucleotides line up with TRBD2. The CDR3 length is 16 residues. The trim removed 5 bases at V and 2 bases at J, leaving 8 bases unmatched. From germline, CDR1 is MNHEY and CDR2 SVGAGI. CDR3 in amino acids: CASSHYGTSGPYEQYF. The CDR3 nucleotides are TGTGCCAGCAGTCACTACGGGACTAGCGGCCCCTACGAGCAGTACTTC.

This clonotype was observed a few times. V and J are TRBV7-9 and TRBJ1-4; D is undetermined. V was trimmed by 4 bases and J by 8 bases, leaving 8 bases between them. Looked up from germline, CDR1 is SEHNR and CDR2 is FQNEAQ (reference sequence). The CDR3 sequence is 12 residues long. This chain's CDR3 is CASSSLHEKLFF. In DNA form, the CDR3 reads TGTGCCAGCAGCTCTTTACACGAAAAACTGTTTTTT. The whole variable domain, remainder taken from reference TRBV7-9 and TRBJ1-4, is DTGVSQNPRHKITKRGQNVTFRCDPISEHNRLYWYRQTLGQGPEFLTYFQNEAQLEKSRLLSDRFSAERPKGSFSTLEIQRTEQGDSAMYLCASSSLHEKLFFGSGTQLSVL.

This clonotype occurred a few times. The chain couples TRBV5-6 to TRBJ2-1; no reliable D call. This CDR3 is built from 12 residues. Germline CDR1 SGHDT, CDR2 YYEEEE. Trimming left V 5 bases short and J 5 bases short, with 8 bases between. The CDR3 reads CASSSLDNEQFF. The DNA of the CDR3 is TGTGCCAGCAGTTCATTGGACAATGAGCAGTTCTTC.